Sequencing of this T cell receptor beta chain was carried out in a study of T cell responses to AZD1222 COVID-19 vaccine. Study-wide points: Distributed over spike, vaccine-associated CD4 TCRs predominated at 160-218 and 743-854. Spike-specific TCR repertoires showed rising breadth and depth after two AZD1222 doses.

This clone has just one count. What it recognizes is unknown. The table came from immunoSEQ multiplex PCR; TCRdb's copy has only in-frame clones and leaves some out. The table lists some 120,000 clones, around 87% of them singletons. The CDR3 is 18 residues long. V shed 4 bases and J 0 bases; nucleotides not matched to a gene: 14. The germline V gene encodes CDR1 SGHNT and CDR2 YYREEE (reference sequence). This chain connects TRBV5-4 to TRBJ2-7; TRBD1 matches 9 bases. The source is an adult in good health. The sample in question was peripheral blood, obtained on day 0 of AZD1222 vaccination. CDR3 sequence: CASSAPPGQGIGSYEQYF. CDR3 nucleotide sequence: TGTGCCAGCAGCGCCCCCCCCGGACAGGGGATAGGCTCCTACGAGCAGTACTTC.